The 15 T cell receptor beta chains below come from one sample, sequenced in a study of blood T cell repertoires in COVID-19. Here immunoSEQ multiplex PCR was the method, and the copy in TCRdb shows in-frame clones only, minus some. The sample has about 180,000 clones, 80% to 85% seen once; the top ten hold about 12%. Specimen: peripheral blood. Receptors were obtained from an elderly woman with COVID-19, enrolled during active disease.

V usage is TRBV18 and J usage is TRBJ1-1, with 7 positions matching TRBD1. Germline V gene data show CDR1 as KGHSH and CDR2 as LQKENI. After removal of 6 bases from V and 0 bases from J, the junction contained 4 bases not matched to a gene. The CDR3 covers 14 residues. CDR3 DNA: TGTGCCAGCTCGCAGACAGGGATGAACACTGAAGCTTTCTTT. This codes for CASSQTGMNTEAFF.

The J gene is TRBJ2-3, the V gene TRBV11-2; 12 positions agree with TRBD2. The CDR3 totals 16 residues. Unmatched junction bases numbered 4, after V lost 5 bases and J lost 1 base. The germline gives CDR1 SGHAT, CDR2 FQNNGV. The DNA of the CDR3 is TGTGCCAGCAGCCCCTGGACTAGCGGGGGCACAGATACGCAGTATTTT. Protein product: CASSPWTSGGTDTQYF.

This clone came up once. This chain connects TRBV28 to TRBJ1-1, with D uncertain. This CDR3 comprises 15 residues. V gave up 8 bases and J gave up 2 bases, with 18 bases separating them. The V gene's germline CDR1 is MDHEN and CDR2 SYDVKM. DNA of the CDR3: TGTGCCAGCCCACCCACTGGGCCGATAAACACTGAAGCTTTCTTT. Amino acids: CASPPTGPINTEAFF.

The rearrangement links TRBV2 to TRBJ1-5; 11 bases match TRBD1. There are 13 residues in the CDR3. Germline CDR1 SNHLY, CDR2 FYNNEI. J gave up 7 bases and V 8 bases, and 4 bases lay outside the gene matches. The CDR3 loop is CASGQGALQPQHF. CDR3 in DNA: TGTGCCAGCGGACAGGGGGCCCTCCAGCCCCAGCATTTT.

In its sample, this clone was seen once. The V call is TRBV7-8, the J call TRBJ2-3; 16 bases fit TRBD2. The germline V gene encodes CDR1 SGHVS and CDR2 FQNEAQ. V lost 1 base to trimming and J lost 3 bases; unmatched junction nucleotides: 4. There are 18 residues in the CDR3. As DNA, the CDR3 is TGTGCCAGCAGCTTAGTAGGGACTAGCGGGGGGGCGACAGATACGCAGTATTTT. Its protein is CASSLVGTSGGATDTQYF.

The J gene is TRBJ2-2, the V gene TRBV19; possibly TRBD1 for D (6 bases). The CDR3 is 14 amino acids. The V end was cut by 7 bases, the J end by 5 bases, with 14 bases between. Germline CDR1 is LNHDA and CDR2 is SQIVND (reference sequence). CDR3 bases: TGTGCCAGTAACTACGGGACAAGGACCGGGGAGCTGTTTTTT. As protein: CASNYGTRTGELFF.

The chain links TRBV27 to TRBJ2-4; D may be TRBD2 (6 bases). Germline loops: CDR1 MNHEY, CDR2 SMNVEV (reference sequence). The CDR3 runs 16 residues. V lost 2 bases and J 1 base, leaving 12 bases between the germline ends. The CDR3 region is CASSLSKSGAKNIQYF. DNA of the CDR3: TGTGCCAGCAGTTTAAGTAAGAGCGGGGCCAAAAACATTCAGTACTTC.

The V call is TRBV4-3, the J call TRBJ1-4; D is undetermined. The CDR3 loop spans 15 amino acids. Germline V gene sequence: CDR1 LGHNA, CDR2 YSLEER. V lost 0 bases to trimming and J lost 3 bases, with 8 bases between them. CDR3 loop: CASSQEYFANEKLFF. The CDR3 nucleotides are TGCGCCAGCAGCCAAGAATATTTCGCTAATGAAAAACTGTTTTTT.

The chain employs TRBV5-6 and TRBJ2-7; 7 bases align to TRBD1. The CDR3 is 14 amino acids. CDR1 and CDR2 from the germline V gene are SGHDT and YYEEEE. With 2 bases clipped from V and 4 bases from J, the junction kept 6 bases outside the gene matches. The CDR3 reads CASSFDRVTYEQYF. The CDR3 DNA reads TGTGCCAGCAGCTTCGACAGGGTAACGTACGAGCAGTACTTC. Combining the CDR3 with reference TRBV5-6 and TRBJ2-7 gives the whole variable domain DAGVTQSPTHLIKTRGQQVTLRCSPKSGHDTVSWYQQALGQGPQFIFQYYEEEERQRGNFPDRFSGHQFPNYSSELNVNALLLGDSALYLCASSFDRVTYEQYFGPGTRLTVT.

J is TRBJ2-1 and V is TRBV7-9, with 13 nucleotides matching TRBD2. This CDR3 has 16 residues. Germline-derived CDR1 and CDR2 are SEHNR and FQNEAQ (reference sequence). V gave up 1 base and J gave up 10 bases; unmatched junction bases: 7. CDR3 DNA: TGTGCCAGCAGCTTAGGCGGACTAGCGGGAGATTCGGAGCAGTTCTTC. Its translation is CASSLGGLAGDSEQFF.

The CDR3 bases are TGTGCCAGCAGTTACTCTCCGGGAGGTGGGAACACTGAAGCTTTCTTT. It translates to CASSYSPGGGNTEAFF. The V gene is TRBV6-5, the J gene TRBJ1-1; D ambiguous. This CDR3 is built from 16 residues. V was pared by 0 bases and J by 1 base, with 12 bases between. Germline V lookup: CDR1 MNHEY, CDR2 SVGAGI.

The chain employs TRBV11-3 and TRBJ2-7, with a tentative D call TRBD2 (5 bases). Germline loops: CDR1 SGHNT, CDR2 YENEEA. The V gene lost 5 bases and the J gene lost 3 bases, with 17 bases spanning the gap. The CDR3 covers 15 residues. The CDR3 region is CASSRGSSSVYEQYF. The CDR3 coding sequence is TGTGCCAGCAGCCGCGGATCTAGCAGCGTCTACGAGCAGTACTTC. Drawing the rest from reference TRBV11-3 and TRBJ2-7, the complete variable domain is EAGVVQSPRYKIIEKKQPVAFWCNPISGHNTLYWYLQNLGQGPELLIRYENEEAVDDSQLPKDRFSAERLKGVDSTLKIQPAELGDSAVYLCASSRGSSSVYEQYFGPGTRLTVT.

With regard to this clone: Other DNA sequences in the same sample also yield this CDR3. V is TRBV3-1 (or the pseudogene TRBV3-2) and J is TRBJ1-1, with 8 bases fitting TRBD1. This CDR3 has 14 residues. V lost 4 bases, J lost 5 bases, and 6 bases stayed unmatched. The germline V gene has CDR1 LGHDT and CDR2 YNNKEL (reference sequence). The CDR3 protein is CASSLGQGGTEAFF. CDR3 in DNA: TGTGCCAGCAGCCTTGGACAGGGTGGGACTGAAGCTTTCTTT.

Written as DNA, the CDR3 is TGCAGCGCTCGACAGGGGGACAACTACGAGCAGTACTTC. It yields the protein CSARQGDNYEQYF. This sequence joins TRBV29-1 and TRBJ2-7; 9 positions match TRBD1. Losses at the gene ends were 7 bases for V and 3 bases for J; bases not matched to a gene: 7. CDR1 is SQVTM, CDR2 ANQGSEA, per germline. The CDR3 length is 13 residues.

As concerns this clone: The same CDR3 arises from other DNA sequences in this sample as well. The rearrangement uses TRBV6-5 and TRBJ2-3; 10 nucleotides line up with TRBD2. CDR3 length: 15 residues. Germline V gives CDR1 MNHEY, CDR2 SVGAGI. J lost 1 base, V lost 5 bases, and 3 bases had no gene match. CDR3 in DNA: TGTGCCAGCAGTCTCCTAGCGGGGGGCACAGATACGCAGTATTTT. This encodes CASSLLAGGTDTQYF.